Listed below are T cell receptor beta chains from one sample, sequenced in a study of T cells in Graves' hyperthyroidism and ophthalmopathy. TCRdb fed the multiplex PCR reads into MiXCR, producing one record per CDR3 protein. The table includes about 700,000 distinct CDR3 sequences, 14% detected once. Sequencing was carried out using blood. These TCRs come from a young woman with Graves' hyperthyroidism. CDR3s include the opening cysteine and the closing phenylalanine or tryptophan. A D gene is named only where the DNA matches it firmly. For some rows the clone size is stated as once, few or many, or as a class when expanded; others skip it.

V gene	clone size	D gene	J gene	CDR3 protein	CDR3 DNA
TRBV30	NA	NA	TRBJ1-3	CAWAPGTDLPSTIYF	TGTGCCTGGGCCCCCGGGACGGATCTTCCCAGCACCATATATTTT
TRBV20-1	many	NA	TRBJ2-1	CSALIADSPPNEQFF	TGCAGTGCCCTCATAGCGGATTCTCCTCCCAATGAGCAGTTCTTC
TRBV7-2	many	TRBD2	TRBJ2-1	CASSSGLAGGAYNEQFF	TGTGCCAGCAGCTCGGGACTAGCGGGGGGAGCCTACAATGAGCAGTTCTTC
TRBV20-1	many	NA	TRBJ1-4	CSALRGSANEKLFF	TGCAGTGCTTTAAGGGGGTCGGCTAATGAAAAACTGTTTTTT
TRBV13	few	NA	TRBJ2-1	CASSPLGRGQDEQFF	TGTGCCAGCAGCCCCTTGGGAAGGGGACAAGATGAGCAGTTCTTC
TRBV7-3	many	TRBD2	TRBJ2-7	CASSLRKRERGEQYF	TGTGCCAGCAGCCTCAGGAAGCGGGAGCGGGGCGAGCAGTACTTC
TRBV24-1	many	TRBD1	TRBJ2-1	CATSLNQGQGDNEQFF	TGTGCCACCAGCCTGAATCAGGGACAGGGGGACAATGAGCAGTTCTTC
TRBV27	NA	NA	TRBJ2-5	CARKETQYF	TGTGCCAGAAAAGAGACCCAGTACTTC
TRBV6-1	many	NA	TRBJ2-2	CASKDPGMKFTGELFF	TGTGCCAGCAAGGACCCAGGGATGAAATTCACCGGGGAGCTGTTTTTT
TRBV5-1	few	NA	TRBJ2-1	CASSLRQARSNEQFF	TGCGCCAGCAGCTTGAGACAGGCCCGCTCCAATGAGCAGTTCTTC
TRBV12-3/TRBV12-4	few	NA	TRBJ2-1	CASSLGTWNEQFF	TGTGCCAGCAGTTTAGGGACGTGGAATGAGCAGTTCTTC
TRBV24-1	NA	NA	TRBJ1-5	CATSDTGNSNQPQHF	TGTGCCACCAGTGATACAGGGAATAGCAATCAGCCCCAGCATTTT
TRBV28	few	NA	TRBJ1-3	CASRQYFSGNTIYF	TGTGCCAGCCGACAGTACTTCTCTGGAAACACCATATATTTT
TRBV7-8	NA	NA	TRBJ2-7	CASSSWDNSYEQYF	TGTGCCAGCAGCTCGTGGGACAACTCCTACGAGCAGTACTTC
TRBV12-3/TRBV12-4	many	NA	TRBJ1-1	CASSLGGALNTEAFF	TGTGCCAGCAGTTTAGGGGGGGCTCTGAACACTGAAGCTTTCTTT
TRBV5-6	NA	NA	TRBJ2-7	CASSMTHEQYF	TGTGCCAGCAGCATGACTCACGAGCAGTACTTC
TRBV29-1	many	NA	TRBJ2-3	CSVEDRYRGADTQYF	TGCAGCGTTGAAGATCGGTACCGTGGGGCAGATACGCAGTATTTT
TRBV7-9	NA	TRBD1	TRBJ2-1	CASSPRQGRGGNEQFF	TGTGCCAGCAGCCCTAGACAGGGTAGAGGGGGCAATGAGCAGTTCTTC
TRBV13	few	TRBD2	TRBJ2-4	CASSLGAGDTNIQYF	TGTGCCAGCAGTCTCGGAGCGGGAGACACAAACATTCAGTACTTC
TRBV10-2	NA	TRBD1	TRBJ1-2	CASTSGTVNYGYTF	TGCGCCAGCACGTCTGGGACAGTTAACTATGGCTACACCTTC
TRBV4-3	few	NA	TRBJ2-1	CASSQGPSRDEQFF	TGCGCCAGCAGCCAGGGTCCAAGCCGGGACGAGCAGTTCTTC
TRBV28	few	NA	TRBJ2-5	CASRGALDQETQYF	TGTGCCAGCAGGGGGGCACTAGACCAAGAGACCCAGTACTTC
TRBV7-9	many	NA	TRBJ2-7	CASALNTGPRSYEQYF	TGTGCCAGCGCCTTAAACACAGGGCCCCGCTCCTACGAGCAGTACTTC
TRBV3-1	many	NA	TRBJ2-2	CASNQILTGELFF	TGTGCCAGCAACCAAATTTTGACCGGGGAGCTGTTTTTT
TRBV28	many	TRBD2	TRBJ2-1	CASSFGTSVDNEQFF	TGTGCCAGCAGTTTCGGGACTAGCGTAGACAATGAGCAGTTCTTC
TRBV13	many	NA	TRBJ2-4	CASSLVWGPPGRNIQYF	TGTGCCAGCAGCTTAGTATGGGGTCCGCCGGGGCGGAACATTCAGTACTTC
TRBV27	NA	NA	TRBJ1-2	CATYEGGYTF	TGTGCCACCTACGAGGGGGGCTACACCTTC
TRBV3-1	many	NA	TRBJ2-7	CASSQGQASYEQYF	TGTGCCAGCAGCCAGGGGCAAGCTTCCTACGAGCAGTACTTC
TRBV5-1	many	NA	TRBJ2-7	CASSLESSGVGHEQYF	TGCGCCAGCAGCTTGGAGAGTTCGGGTGTAGGACACGAGCAGTACTTC
TRBV12-3/TRBV12-4	many	NA	TRBJ2-5	CASTPRPSIGLEETQYF	TGTGCCAGCACCCCCCGGCCTAGTATTGGCCTGGAAGAGACCCAGTACTTC
TRBV5-5	NA	NA	TRBJ1-5	CASSSTGSRQPQHF	TGTGCCAGCAGCTCTACAGGGAGTCGGCAGCCCCAGCATTTT
TRBV18	many	NA	TRBJ2-1	CASSPGVSAYNEQFF	TGTGCCAGCTCACCGGGAGTCTCCGCGTACAATGAGCAGTTCTTC
TRBV29-1	NA	NA	TRBJ2-6	CSVQGGGGANVLTF	TGCAGCGTCCAGGGGGGGGGGGGGGCAAACGTCCTGACTTTC